Following are 21 T cell receptor beta chains from one sample sequenced in a study of T cells in lung cancer brain metastases. Assay: immunoSEQ multiplex PCR; the TCRdb copy retains only in-frame clones and omits some. Here the sample spans approximately 900 clones, 85% to 95% being singletons. The sequenced sample consisted of tumor tissue from the primary lung tumor. The receptors derive from a woman in her thirties or forties with non-small cell lung cancer.

This chain uses TRBV9 with TRBJ2-5, with 10 bases that match TRBD1. Germline V gives CDR1 SGDLS, CDR2 YYNGEE. Trimming cost V 4 bases and J 5 bases; bases outside gene matches: 8. The CDR3 totals 15 residues. CDR3 region: CASSIRQGAGETQYF. The DNA of the CDR3 is TGTGCCAGCAGCATAAGACAGGGGGCCGGGGAGACCCAGTACTTC.

This chain uses TRBV18 with TRBJ2-7; D is ambiguous. The CDR3 is 13 amino acids. Germline CDR1 KGHSH, CDR2 LQKENI. Trimming left V 2 bases short and J 2 bases short, with 7 bases between. The CDR3: CASSPRRPYEQYF. CDR3 in DNA: TGTGCCAGCTCACCAAGACGTCCCTACGAGCAGTACTTC.

The chain links TRBV4-2 to TRBJ2-5; 9 nucleotides align to TRBD1. The germline V gene has CDR1 LGHNA and CDR2 YNFKEQ. The CDR3 is 14 amino acids. Losses at the gene ends were 5 bases for V and 5 bases for J; bases not matched to a gene: 6. CDR3 in DNA: TGTGCCAGCAGCAAACAGGGGGCTGGGGAGACCCAGTACTTC. Encoded protein: CASSKQGAGETQYF.

The J gene is TRBJ1-3, the V gene TRBV7-9; no clear D gene. Trimming cost V 7 bases and J 0 bases, with 10 bases left between them. Germline V gene lookup returns CDR1 SEHNR and CDR2 FQNEAQ (reference sequence). The CDR3 has 14 amino acids. CDR3 amino acids: CASTWSASGNTIYF. The CDR3 nucleotides read TGTGCCAGCACTTGGTCTGCCTCTGGAAACACCATATATTTT.

J is TRBJ1-1 and V is TRBV29-1; D perhaps matches TRBD1 (5 bases). CDR1 and CDR2 (germline): SQVTM, ANQGSEA. V lost 1 base and J lost 0, with 12 bases in between. This CDR3 contains 15 residues. In DNA form, the CDR3 reads TGCAGCGTTGAAGGGGGACCTCTGGTGAACACTGAAGCTTTCTTT. Its protein product is CSVEGGPLVNTEAFF.

This chain's CDR3 is CASRDDRGQQPQHF. The CDR3 DNA reads TGTGCCAGCAGGGATGACAGGGGGCAACAGCCCCAGCATTTT. This chain links TRBV2 with TRBJ1-5; TRBD1 agrees at 10 bases. Per the germline V gene, CDR1 is SNHLY and CDR2 is FYNNEI. The CDR3 spans 14 residues. The ends lost 6 bases at V and 7 bases at J; junction bases unmatched: 6.

A note on this clone: At one of its ends the junction is not consistent with the germline gene, which may arise from a read error. V usage is TRBV28 and J usage is TRBJ2-7; D gene uncertain. The V gene's germline CDR1 is MDHEN and CDR2 SYDVKM. This CDR3 comprises 14 residues. The CDR3 nucleotides read TGTGCCAGCAGTTTCGGTCTGCGCTCCTACGAGCAGTACTTT. Its translation: CASSFGLRSYEQYF.

The CDR3 sequence is CSVGGYNEQFF. For the CDR3, the DNA is TGCAGCGTTGGGGGTTACAATGAGCAGTTCTTC. This chain links TRBV29-1 with TRBJ2-1; D gene uncertain. The CDR3 is 11 amino acids. The ends were cut back, 4 bases at V and 4 bases at J, with 5 bases in the middle. Germline V CDR1 and CDR2: SQVTM, ANQGSEA.

The V call is TRBV5-1, the J call TRBJ2-5, with a possible D match to TRBD2 (6 bases). Trimming took off 0 bases at V and 0 bases at J, with 6 bases between the two ends. This CDR3 contains 14 residues. CDR1 and CDR2 from the germline V gene are SGHRS and YFSETQ. The CDR3 DNA follows: TGCGCCAGCAGCTTGGCGGGAGACCAAGAGACCCAGTACTTC. Translated: CASSLAGDQETQYF.

This rearrangement joins TRBV27 to TRBJ2-7, with D tentatively TRBD1 (6 bases). CDR1 and CDR2 from the germline V gene are MNHEY and SMNVEV (reference sequence). The CDR3 is 15 residues long. Trimming removed 2 bases from V and 6 bases from J, with 17 bases in between. CDR3 DNA sequence: TGTGCCAGCAGTTTAAGCCCTACAGGGTCTGGCGAGCAGTACTTC. This gives the protein CASSLSPTGSGEQYF.

The chain is built from TRBV30 and TRBJ1-1; no firm D call. CDR1 and CDR2 (germline): GTSNPN, SVGIG (reference sequence). V was pared by 3 bases and J by 0 bases, with 5 bases between. CDR3 length: 12 residues. The CDR3 DNA reads as TGTGCCTGGAGAGGCTTGAACACTGAAGCTTTCTTT. Translation gives CAWRGLNTEAFF.

V usage is TRBV6-1 and J usage is TRBJ2-6; D gene ambiguous. The CDR3 spans 13 residues. The germline gives CDR1 MNHNS, CDR2 SASEGT. V was shortened by 6 bases and J by 4 bases, with 7 bases between the two germline ends. The DNA of the CDR3 is TGTGCCAGCAGACTTTACGGGGCCAACGTCCTGACTTTC. The encoded protein is CASRLYGANVLTF.

This clone was counted a few times. Within the sample, other DNA sequences also encode this same CDR3. V and J are TRBV29-1 and TRBJ1-2; D is ambiguous. Germline V gives CDR1 SQVTM, CDR2 ANQGSEA. The CDR3 is 12 residues long. The ends were cut back, 4 bases at V and 2 bases at J, with 8 bases in the middle. The CDR3 loop is CSVVSGNYGYTF. DNA of the CDR3: TGCAGCGTTGTGTCCGGGAACTATGGCTACACCTTC. Variable domain in full (rest from reference TRBV29-1 and TRBJ1-2): SAVISQKPSRDICQRGTSLTIQCQVDSQVTMMFWYRQQPGQSLTLIATANQGSEATYESGFVIDKFPISRPNLTFSTLTVSNMSPEDSSIYLCSVVSGNYGYTFGSGTRLTVV.

The rearrangement joins TRBV11-1 to TRBJ2-2; a weak D match, TRBD2 (5 bases). The germline V gene has CDR1 SGHAT and CDR2 FQDESV (reference sequence). This CDR3 has 13 residues. Trimming left V 3 bases short and J 7 bases short, with 9 bases between. The CDR3 nucleotides read TGTGCCAGCAGCTTTAAACGGGGCGGGGAGCTGTTTTTT. It specifies CASSFKRGGELFF.

The V call is TRBV4-1, the J call TRBJ1-2; tentative D call: TRBD1 (5 bases). Germline CDR1 MGHRA, CDR2 YSYEKL. The CDR3 is 15 amino acids. Trimming shortened V by 3 bases and J by 3 bases, and 14 bases separated the two germline ends. In nucleotides, the CDR3 is TGCGCCAGCAGCCATGAATATAGGGGCCACTATGGCTACACCTTC. Translation gives CASSHEYRGHYGYTF.

V and J are TRBV4-2 and TRBJ1-2; 10 bases map to TRBD1. CDR1 and CDR2 from the germline V gene are LGHNA and YNFKEQ. Trimming removed 0 bases from V and 5 bases from J; junction bases left unmatched: 6. This CDR3 spans 16 amino acids. CDR3 sequence: CASSQDQGQGTYGYTF. The CDR3 bases are TGTGCCAGCAGCCAAGATCAGGGACAGGGGACTTATGGCTACACCTTC.

CDR3: CASSYSEEASEQYF. For the CDR3, the DNA is TGTGCCAGCAGTTACTCTGAGGAAGCAAGCGAGCAGTACTTC. The V and J genes are TRBV6-7 and TRBJ2-7; D is unresolved. TRBV6-7 is an ORF for which the function is uncertain. There are 14 residues in the CDR3. Trimming shortened V by 0 bases and J by 6 bases, and 12 bases separated the two germline ends.

This chain connects TRBV6-6 to TRBJ1-3; 8 bases fit TRBD1. With 6 bases clipped from V and 0 bases from J, the junction kept 7 bases outside the gene matches. Looked up from germline, CDR1 is MNHNY and CDR2 is SVGAGI (reference sequence). The CDR3 is 16 amino acids. CDR3 in amino acids: CASSPTGVHSGNTIYF. The CDR3 DNA reads as TGTGCCAGCAGCCCGACAGGGGTTCACTCTGGAAACACCATATATTTT.

This clone has a single count. The chain carries TRBV11-3 and TRBJ2-5, with 9 bases matching TRBD2. The CDR3 covers 13 residues. J gave up 5 bases and V 6 bases, and 4 bases lay outside the gene matches. Germline V CDR1 and CDR2: SGHNT, YENEEA. The CDR3 DNA reads TGTGCCAGCAGTGTAGCGGGAGCCGAGACCCAGTACTTC. It translates to CASSVAGAETQYF.

The V call is TRBV6-5, the J call TRBJ1-2, with a possible D match to TRBD1 (6 bases). The CDR3 length is 13 residues. Germline assignment: CDR1 MNHEY and CDR2 SVGAGI. The V and J ends lost 6 bases and 6 bases respectively, with 14 bases between them. CDR3 loop: CASRTGTVNGYTF. The DNA for the CDR3 is TGTGCCAGCAGAACAGGGACGGTAAATGGCTACACCTTC.

This clone was observed once. V gene TRBV19 combines with J gene TRBJ2-4; D is unresolved. V was shortened by 1 base and J by 1 base, with 5 bases between the two germline ends. The germline V gene encodes CDR1 LNHDA and CDR2 SQIVND (reference sequence). The CDR3 is 14 residues long. The CDR3 DNA is TGTGCCAGTAGTATAGGGTTCGCCAAAAACATTCAGTACTTC. Translating it yields CASSIGFAKNIQYF.